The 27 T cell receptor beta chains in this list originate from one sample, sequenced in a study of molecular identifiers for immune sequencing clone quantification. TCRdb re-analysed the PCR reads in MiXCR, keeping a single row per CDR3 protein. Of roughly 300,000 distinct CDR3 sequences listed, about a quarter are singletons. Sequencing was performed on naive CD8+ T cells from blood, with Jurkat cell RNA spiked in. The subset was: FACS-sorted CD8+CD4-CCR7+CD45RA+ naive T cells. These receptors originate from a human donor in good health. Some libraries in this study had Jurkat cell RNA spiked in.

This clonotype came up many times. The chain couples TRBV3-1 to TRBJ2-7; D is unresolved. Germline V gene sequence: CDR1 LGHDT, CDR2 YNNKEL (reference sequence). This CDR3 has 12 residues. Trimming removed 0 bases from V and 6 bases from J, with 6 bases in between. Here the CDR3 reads CASSQDSPEQYF. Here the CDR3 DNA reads TGTGCCAGCAGCCAAGATTCTCCCGAGCAGTACTTC.

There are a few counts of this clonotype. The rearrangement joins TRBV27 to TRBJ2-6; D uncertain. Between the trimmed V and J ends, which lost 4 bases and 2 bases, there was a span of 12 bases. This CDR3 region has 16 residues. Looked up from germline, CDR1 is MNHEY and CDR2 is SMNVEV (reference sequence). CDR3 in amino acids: CASSSPRGAGANVLTF. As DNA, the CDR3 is TGTGCCAGCAGTTCCCCCCGTGGGGCTGGGGCCAACGTCCTGACTTTC.

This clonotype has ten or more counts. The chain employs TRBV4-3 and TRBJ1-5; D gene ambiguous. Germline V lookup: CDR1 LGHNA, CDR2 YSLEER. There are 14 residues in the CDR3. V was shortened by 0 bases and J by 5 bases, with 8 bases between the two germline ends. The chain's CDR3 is CASSQDVGYQPQHF. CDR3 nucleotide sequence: TGCGCCAGCAGCCAAGATGTAGGGTATCAGCCCCAGCATTTT.

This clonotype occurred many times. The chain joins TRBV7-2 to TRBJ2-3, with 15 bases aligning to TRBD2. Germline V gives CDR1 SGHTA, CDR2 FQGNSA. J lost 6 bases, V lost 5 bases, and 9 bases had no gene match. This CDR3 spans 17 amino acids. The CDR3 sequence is CASSQGLAGGFFDTQYF. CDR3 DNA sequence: TGTGCCAGCAGCCAGGGACTAGCGGGAGGTTTTTTCGATACGCAGTATTTT.

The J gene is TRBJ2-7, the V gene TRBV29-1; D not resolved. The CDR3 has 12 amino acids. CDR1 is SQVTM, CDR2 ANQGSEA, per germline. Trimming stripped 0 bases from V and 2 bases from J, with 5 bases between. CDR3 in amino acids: CSVEEQPYEQYF. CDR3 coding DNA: TGCAGCGTTGAAGAACAGCCCTACGAGCAGTACTTC.

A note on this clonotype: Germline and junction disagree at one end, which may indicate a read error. The CDR3 sequence is CASSQPTGTQYF. Here the CDR3 DNA reads TGTGCCAGCAGCCAGCCCACAGGTACGCAGTATTTT. The chain joins TRBV7-9 to TRBJ2-3, with D possibly TRBD1 on 5 matching bases. The CDR3 loop spans 12 amino acids. The germline CDR1 and CDR2 sequences are SEHNR and FQNEAQ (reference sequence).

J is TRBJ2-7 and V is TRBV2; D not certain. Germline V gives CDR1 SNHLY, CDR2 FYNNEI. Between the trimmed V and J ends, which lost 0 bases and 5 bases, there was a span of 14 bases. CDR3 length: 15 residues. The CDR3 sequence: CASSEAAGWYDEQYF. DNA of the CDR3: TGTGCCAGCAGTGAAGCGGCCGGATGGTACGACGAGCAGTACTTC.

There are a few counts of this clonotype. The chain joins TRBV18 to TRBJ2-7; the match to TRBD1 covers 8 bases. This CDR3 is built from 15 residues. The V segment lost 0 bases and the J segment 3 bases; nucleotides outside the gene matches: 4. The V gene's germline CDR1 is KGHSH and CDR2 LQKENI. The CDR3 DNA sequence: TGTGCCAGCTCACCACCGGGACAGGTAGACTACGAGCAGTACTTC. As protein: CASSPPGQVDYEQYF.

The CDR3 nucleotides read TGTGCCAGCAGTTACTCGCCAGGGGCCTTTTCAGAGCAGTACTTC. This translates into CASSYSPGAFSEQYF. The V call is TRBV6-5, the J call TRBJ2-7, with D maybe TRBD1 (6 bases). The V and J ends lost 0 bases and 7 bases respectively, with 16 bases between them. Germline loops: CDR1 MNHEY, CDR2 SVGAGI. This CDR3 has 15 residues.

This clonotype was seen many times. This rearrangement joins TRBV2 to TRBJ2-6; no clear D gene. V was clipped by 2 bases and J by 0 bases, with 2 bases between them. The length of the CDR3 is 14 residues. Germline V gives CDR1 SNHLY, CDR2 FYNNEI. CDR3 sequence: CASSESSGANVLTF. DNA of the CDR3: TGTGCCAGCAGTGAAAGCTCTGGGGCCAACGTCCTGACTTTC. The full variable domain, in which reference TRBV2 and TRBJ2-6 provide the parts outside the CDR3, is EPEVTQTPSHQVTQMGQEVILRCVPISNHLYFYWYRQILGQKVEFLVSFYNNEISEKSEIFDDQFSVERPDGSNFTLKIRSTKLEDSAMYFCASSESSGANVLTFGAGSRLTVL.

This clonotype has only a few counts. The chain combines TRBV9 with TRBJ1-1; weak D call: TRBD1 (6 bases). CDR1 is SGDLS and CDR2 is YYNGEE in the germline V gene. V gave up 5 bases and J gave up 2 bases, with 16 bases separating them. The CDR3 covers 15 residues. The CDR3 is CASSKEGGVNTEAFF. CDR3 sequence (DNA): TGTGCCAGCAGTAAGGAAGGGGGTGTCAACACTGAAGCTTTCTTT.

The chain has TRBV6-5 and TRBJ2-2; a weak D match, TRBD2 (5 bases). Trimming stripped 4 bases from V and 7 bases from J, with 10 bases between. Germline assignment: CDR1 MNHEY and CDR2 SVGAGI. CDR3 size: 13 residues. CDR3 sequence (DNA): TGTGCCAGCAGTTTCCAAAGCGGCGGGGAGCTGTTTTTT. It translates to CASSFQSGGELFF.

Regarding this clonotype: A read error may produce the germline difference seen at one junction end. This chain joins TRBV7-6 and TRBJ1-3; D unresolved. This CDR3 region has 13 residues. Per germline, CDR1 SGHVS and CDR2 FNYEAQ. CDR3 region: CARSLYKENTIYF. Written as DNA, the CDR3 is TGTGCCCGCAGCTTATACAAAGAAAACACCATATATTTT. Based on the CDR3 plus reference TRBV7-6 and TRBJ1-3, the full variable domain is GAGVSQSPRYKVTKRGQDVALRCDPISGHVSLYWYRQALGQGPEFLTYFNYEAQQDKSGLPNDRFSAERPEGSISTLTIQRTEQRDSAMYRCARSLYKENTIYFGEGSWLTVV.

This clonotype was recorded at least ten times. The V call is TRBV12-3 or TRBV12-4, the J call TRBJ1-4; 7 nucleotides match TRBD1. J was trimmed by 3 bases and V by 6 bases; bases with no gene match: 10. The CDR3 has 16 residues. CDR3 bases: TGTGCCAGCAGGTCGGGAGGGGGCGAAGCTAATGAAAAACTGTTTTTT. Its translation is CASRSGGGEANEKLFF.

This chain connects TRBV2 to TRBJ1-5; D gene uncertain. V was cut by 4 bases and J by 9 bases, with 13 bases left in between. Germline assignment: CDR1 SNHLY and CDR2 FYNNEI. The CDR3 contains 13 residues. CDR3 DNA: TGTGCCAGCAGTGCTCCCTCCGGGCGGCCCCAGCATTTT. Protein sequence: CASSAPSGRPQHF.

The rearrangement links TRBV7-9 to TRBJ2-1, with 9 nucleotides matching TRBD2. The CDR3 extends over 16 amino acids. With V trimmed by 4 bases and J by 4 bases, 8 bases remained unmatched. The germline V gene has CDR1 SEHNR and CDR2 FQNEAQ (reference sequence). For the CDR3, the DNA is TGTGCCAGCAGCTCTATGGGCGGGAGGGGGTACAATGAGCAGTTCTTC. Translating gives CASSSMGGRGYNEQFF.

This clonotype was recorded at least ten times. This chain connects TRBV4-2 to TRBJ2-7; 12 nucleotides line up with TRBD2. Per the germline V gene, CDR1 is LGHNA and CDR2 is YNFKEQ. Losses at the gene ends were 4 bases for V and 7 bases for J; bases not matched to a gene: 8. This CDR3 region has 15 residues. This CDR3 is CASSPLAGGPYEQYF. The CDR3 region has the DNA TGTGCCAGCAGCCCTCTAGCGGGAGGGCCTTATGAGCAGTACTTC.

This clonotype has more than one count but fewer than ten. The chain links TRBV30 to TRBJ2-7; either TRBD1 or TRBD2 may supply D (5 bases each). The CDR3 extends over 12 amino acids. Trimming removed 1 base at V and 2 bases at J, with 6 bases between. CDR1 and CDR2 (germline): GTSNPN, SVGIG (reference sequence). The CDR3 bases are TGTGCCTGGAGTGGGGGGACCTACGAGCAGTACTTC. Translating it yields CAWSGGTYEQYF.

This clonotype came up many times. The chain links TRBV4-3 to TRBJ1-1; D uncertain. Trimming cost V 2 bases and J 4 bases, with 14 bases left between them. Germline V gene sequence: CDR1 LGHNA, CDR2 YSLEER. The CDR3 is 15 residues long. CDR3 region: CASSQPKDPGTEAFF. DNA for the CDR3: TGCGCCAGCAGCCAACCGAAAGATCCGGGCACTGAAGCTTTCTTT.

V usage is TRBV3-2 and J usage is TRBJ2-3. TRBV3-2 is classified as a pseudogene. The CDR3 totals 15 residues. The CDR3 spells CASSQDLLTKDTQYF. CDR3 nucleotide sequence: TGTGCCAGCAGCCAAGATCTTCTAACAAAAGATACGCAGTATTTT.

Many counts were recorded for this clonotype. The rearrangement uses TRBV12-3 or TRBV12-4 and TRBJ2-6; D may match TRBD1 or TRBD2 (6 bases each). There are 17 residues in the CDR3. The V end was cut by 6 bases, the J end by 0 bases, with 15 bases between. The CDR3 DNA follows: TGTGCCAGCAGCTCGGGGGCCTCTAGCTCTGGGGCCAACGTCCTGACTTTC. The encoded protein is CASSSGASSSGANVLTF.

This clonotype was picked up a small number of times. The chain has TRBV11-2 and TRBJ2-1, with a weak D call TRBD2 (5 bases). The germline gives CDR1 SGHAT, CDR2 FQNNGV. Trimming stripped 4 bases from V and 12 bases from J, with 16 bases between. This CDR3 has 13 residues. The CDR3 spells CASSSPLEDRQFF. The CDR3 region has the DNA TGTGCCAGCAGCTCCCCCTTGGAGGACCGGCAGTTCTTC.

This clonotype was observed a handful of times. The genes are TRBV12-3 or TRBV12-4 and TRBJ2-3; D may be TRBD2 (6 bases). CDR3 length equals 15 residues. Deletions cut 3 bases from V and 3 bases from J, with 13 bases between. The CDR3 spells CASSFIGGDTDTQYF. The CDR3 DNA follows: TGTGCCAGCAGTTTTATCGGGGGAGATACAGATACGCAGTATTTT.

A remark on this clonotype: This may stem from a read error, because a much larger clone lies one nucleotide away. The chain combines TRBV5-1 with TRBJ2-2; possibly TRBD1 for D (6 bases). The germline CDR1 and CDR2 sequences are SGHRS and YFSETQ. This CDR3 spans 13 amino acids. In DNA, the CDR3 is TGCGCCAGCAGCTGGGACACGACCGGGGAGCAGTTTTTT. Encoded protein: CASSWDTTGEQFF.

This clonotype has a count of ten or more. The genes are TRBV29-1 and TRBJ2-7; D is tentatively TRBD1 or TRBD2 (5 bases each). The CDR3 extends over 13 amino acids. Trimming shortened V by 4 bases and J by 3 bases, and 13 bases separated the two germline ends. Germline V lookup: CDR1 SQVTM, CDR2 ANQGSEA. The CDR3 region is CSVGTAGSYEQYF. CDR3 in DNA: TGCAGCGTTGGGACGGCAGGGAGCTACGAGCAGTACTTC.

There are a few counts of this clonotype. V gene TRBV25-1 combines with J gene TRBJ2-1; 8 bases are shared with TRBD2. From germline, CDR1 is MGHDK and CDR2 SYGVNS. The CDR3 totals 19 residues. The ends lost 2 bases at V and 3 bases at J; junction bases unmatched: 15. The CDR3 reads CASSERFPHSGDLYNEQFF. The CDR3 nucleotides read TGTGCCAGCAGTGAAAGATTCCCCCATAGCGGGGACCTCTACAATGAGCAGTTCTTC.

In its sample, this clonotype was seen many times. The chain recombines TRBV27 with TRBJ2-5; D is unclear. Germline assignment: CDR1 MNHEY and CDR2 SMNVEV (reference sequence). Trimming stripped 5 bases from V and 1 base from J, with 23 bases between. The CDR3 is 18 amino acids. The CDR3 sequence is CASSRNSVSWGSQETQYF. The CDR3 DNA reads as TGTGCCAGCAGTCGCAACAGTGTTTCCTGGGGATCCCAAGAGACCCAGTACTTC.